This T cell receptor beta chain was observed in a study of T cell responses to AZD1222 COVID-19 vaccine. After removal of 7 bases from V and 5 bases from J, the junction contained 7 bases not matched to a gene. Germline CDR1 and CDR2: SGHRS and YFSETQ. CDR3 length equals 14 residues. Overall study findings and caveats: Across the whole spike, CD4 TCRs peaked at regions 160-218 and 743-854. White British ancestry dominated among donors, who included more females, and clonal diversity was possibly underestimated.

Of note for this clone: The target antigen is unknown.

Sequencing used immunoSEQ multiplex PCR; TCRdb keeps in-frame clones, though not all of them. Here the sample spans 120,000 to 150,000 clones, about 92% being singletons. The sequenced sample was peripheral blood, obtained on day 0 of AZD1222 vaccination. The genes are TRBV5-1 and TRBJ2-7, with TRBD1 matching over 12 bases. This TCR was recovered from an adult in good health. CDR3 amino acids: CASQTGTGGDEQYF. CDR3 nucleotides: TGCGCCAGCCAAACCGGGACAGGGGGCGACGAGCAGTACTTC.